A single sample gave rise to the 20 T cell receptor beta chains below, sequenced in a study of cytomegalovirus exposure and HLA in healthy donors (dated by TCRdb to between 2016 and 2019). Preparation of the library involved the immunoSEQ multiplex PCR assay. The multiplex PCR relied on a mix of 60 forward primers for TCR Vbeta segments and 13 reverse primers for TCR Jbeta segments. Held by TCRdb, this immuneACCESS table contains in-frame sequences only and omits some clones. Under half of the omission traces to an unresolved V gene where checked; the cause of the rest is unknown. This sample has some 96,000 clones in its table, and roughly four fifths of those were observed once. The ten largest clones take up roughly 8% of the sample. Sequencing was carried out using PBMCs. The source is a female donor in good health and CMV-seronegative.

This clone has just a few counts. The DNA for the CDR3 is TGTGCCAGCAGTTTATCCCCCGCGCCGAGCTCCTACGAGCAGTACTTC. The encoded protein is CASSLSPAPSSYEQYF. The V gene is TRBV28, the J gene TRBJ2-7, with D hard to call. This CDR3 has 16 residues. Per the germline V gene, CDR1 is MDHEN and CDR2 is SYDVKM. The V end lost 1 base, the J end lost 0 bases, and 13 bases lay between the germline ends.

A remark on this clone: This specimen includes other DNA sequences encoding the same CDR3. The chain joins TRBV5-6 to TRBJ1-1; D may be TRBD1 (6 bases). V was cut by 8 bases and J by 10 bases, with 24 bases left in between. The CDR3 is 14 residues long. Germline V gene sequence: CDR1 SGHDT, CDR2 YYEEEE. The CDR3 DNA reads as TGTGCCAGTAGTGCGACCCTCCGGGGGGCAGGAGCTTTCTTT. The encoded protein is CASSATLRGAGAFF.

This chain's CDR3 is CASSKRQGRSNQPQHF. DNA for the CDR3: TGTGCCAGCAGTAAGCGACAGGGGAGGAGCAATCAGCCCCAGCATTTT. The V call is TRBV6-6, the J call TRBJ1-5, with 8 bases aligning to TRBD1. There are 16 residues in the CDR3. Germline CDR1 MNHNY, CDR2 SVGAGI (reference sequence). The V segment lost 5 bases and the J segment 1 base; nucleotides outside the gene matches: 7.

The gene calls are TRBV7-8 and TRBJ2-1; 7 positions agree with TRBD1. In germline, CDR1 is SGHVS, CDR2 FQNEAQ. CDR3 size: 15 residues. The V and J ends lost 5 bases and 7 bases, in that order; junction bases with no gene match: 11. The DNA of the CDR3 is TGTGCCAGCAGCATAGGACAGGCCCGAGGGAATGAGCAGTTCTTC. Protein product: CASSIGQARGNEQFF. The full variable domain, its missing parts supplied by reference TRBV7-8 and TRBJ2-1, is GAGVSQSPRYKVAKRGQDVALRCDPISGHVSLFWYQQALGQGPEFLTYFQNEAQLDKSGLPSDRFFAERPEGSVSTLKIQRTQQEDSAVYLCASSIGQARGNEQFFGPGTRLTVL.

The rearrangement joins TRBV5-8 to TRBJ1-2; 7 nucleotides line up with TRBD1. Germline V gives CDR1 SGHTS, CDR2 YDEGEE. With V trimmed by 0 bases and J by 4 bases, 6 bases remained unmatched. The CDR3 contains 15 residues. For the CDR3, the DNA is TGTGCCAGCAGCTTGGGAGACAGGGTTAGCTATGGCTACACCTTC. Its translation is CASSLGDRVSYGYTF.

The chain has TRBV5-1 and TRBJ2-3; TRBD2 agrees at 9 bases. Germline V lookup: CDR1 SGHRS, CDR2 YFSETQ. After removal of 0 bases from V and 5 bases from J, the junction contained 7 bases not matched to a gene. The length of the CDR3 is 16 residues. Here the CDR3 reads CASSLVVAGEVDTQYF. For the CDR3, the DNA is TGCGCCAGCAGCTTGGTGGTAGCGGGGGAGGTAGATACGCAGTATTTT.

The V gene is TRBV7-6, the J gene TRBJ2-2, with 8 nucleotides matching TRBD2. This CDR3 region has 15 residues. In germline, CDR1 is SGHVS, CDR2 FNYEAQ. V lost 5 bases, J lost 3 bases, and 5 bases stayed unmatched. For the CDR3, the DNA is TGTGCCAGCAGCCAAGGACTAGCAGACACCGGGGAGCTGTTTTTT. It translates to CASSQGLADTGELFF.

The rearrangement joins TRBV7-2 to TRBJ2-5; D is uncertain. The CDR3 runs 15 residues. The V end lost 5 bases, the J end lost 5 bases, and 18 bases lay between the germline ends. In germline, CDR1 is SGHTA, CDR2 FQGNSA. Written as DNA, the CDR3 is TGTGCCAGCAGCCGATGGGTCGAGGTTCGGGAGACCCAGTACTTC. Encoded protein: CASSRWVEVRETQYF.

The J gene is TRBJ2-2, the V gene TRBV23-1; 10 bases align to TRBD2. TRBV23-1 belongs to the ORF category, with a function that is uncertain. V lost 4 bases and J lost 0; bases outside the gene matches: 26. This CDR3 is built from 24 residues. The CDR3 coding sequence is TGCGCCAGCAGTCCCTATGGGTTAAGACTAACTAGCGGGAACTCGCTCGCGAACACCGGGGAGCTGTTTTTT. It yields the protein CASSPYGLRLTSGNSLANTGELFF.

The chain couples TRBV7-2 to TRBJ1-1; possibly TRBD1 for D (6 bases). The ends were cut back, 4 bases at V and 4 bases at J, with 13 bases in the middle. Germline V gene sequence: CDR1 SGHTA, CDR2 FQGNSA. This CDR3 is built from 14 residues. As DNA, the CDR3 is TGTGCCAGCAGCTCCACAGGGATGGCCACTGAAGCTTTCTTT. This sequence encodes CASSSTGMATEAFF.

This clone was seen only a few times. The genes are TRBV7-9 and TRBJ1-5; 7 bases are shared with TRBD1. V gave up 2 bases and J gave up 4 bases; unmatched junction bases: 5. The germline CDR1 and CDR2 sequences are SEHNR and FQNEAQ (reference sequence). This CDR3 is built from 15 residues. DNA of the CDR3: TGTGCCAGCAGCTTATCAGGGACAGTTAATCAGCCCCAGCATTTT. The encoded protein is CASSLSGTVNQPQHF.

The V and J genes are TRBV7-3 and TRBJ2-3; 8 bases are a match to TRBD1. Germline V gene lookup returns CDR1 SGHTA and CDR2 FQGTGA. V lost 5 bases to trimming and J lost 3 bases; unmatched junction nucleotides: 7. The CDR3 extends over 15 amino acids. In nucleotides, the CDR3 is TGTGCCAGCAGCGCAGACAGGGGTTGGACAGATACGCAGTATTTT. This translates into CASSADRGWTDTQYF.

The gene calls are TRBV19 and TRBJ2-5; tentative D call: TRBD1 (6 bases). The V end lost 6 bases, the J end lost 5 bases, and 22 bases lay between the germline ends. There are 16 residues in the CDR3. Germline CDR1 LNHDA, CDR2 SQIVND (reference sequence). In nucleotides, the CDR3 is TGTGCCAGTAGACCATTAACAGGGTCCCCGCGGGAGACCCAGTACTTC. Its translation: CASRPLTGSPRETQYF.

The rearrangement links TRBV18 to TRBJ1-3, with TRBD1 identical over 9 bases. The trim removed 3 bases at V and 1 base at J, leaving 7 bases unmatched. The CDR3 extends over 17 amino acids. Germline CDR1 KGHSH, CDR2 LQKENI. The chain's CDR3 is CASSPTGQGISGNTIYF. The CDR3 DNA follows: TGTGCCAGCTCACCTACCGGACAGGGGATTTCTGGAAACACCATATATTTT. Combining the CDR3 with reference TRBV18 and TRBJ1-3 gives the whole variable domain NAGVMQNPRHLVRRRGQEARLRCSPMKGHSHVYWYRQLPEEGLKFMVYLQKENIIDESGMPKERFSAEFPKEGPSILRIQQVVRGDSAAYFCASSPTGQGISGNTIYFGEGSWLTVV.

The J gene is TRBJ2-1, the V gene TRBV20-1; TRBD1 aligns across 9 bases. Looked up from germline, CDR1 is DFQATT and CDR2 is SNEGSKA (reference sequence). The CDR3 sequence is 11 residues long. V lost 7 bases, J lost 5 bases, and 0 bases stayed unmatched. The DNA for the CDR3 is TGCAGTGGACAGGGGGACAATGAGCAGTTCTTC. Translation gives CSGQGDNEQFF.

On this clone: One junction end does not reproduce the germline sequence, and a read error may be involved. This chain connects TRBV7-8 to TRBJ2-5; no definite D call. Germline V CDR1 and CDR2: SGHVS, FQNEAQ. The CDR3 has 15 amino acids. CDR3 in amino acids: CASSLTPRSQEAQYF. The CDR3 DNA reads TGTGCCAGCAGCTTAACTCCACGATCCCAAGAGGCCCAGTACTTC.

The V call is TRBV13, the J call TRBJ1-1; D not certain. V was clipped by 1 base and J by 1 base, with 4 bases between them. The CDR3 loop spans 13 amino acids. Germline V CDR1 and CDR2: PRHDT, FYEKMQ (reference sequence). For the CDR3, the DNA is TGTGCCAGCAGCTTAGAGCCGAACACTGAAGCTTTCTTT. Translating it yields CASSLEPNTEAFF.

The CDR3 DNA reads as TGTGCCAGCACCTCTTCCCTCGTGGGGGCGAACACTGAAGCTTTCTTT. Its translation is CASTSSLVGANTEAFF. The chain combines TRBV7-9 with TRBJ1-1; possibly TRBD1 for D (6 bases). V lost 7 bases, J lost 1 base, and 19 bases lay in between. This CDR3 has 16 amino acids. Germline values: CDR1 SEHNR, CDR2 FQNEAQ (reference sequence). The whole variable domain, filled in from reference TRBV7-9 and TRBJ1-1, reads DTGVSQNPRHKITKRGQNVTFRCDPISEHNRLYWYRQTLGQGPEFLTYFQNEAQLEKSRLLSDRFSAERPKGSFSTLEIQRTEQGDSAMYLCASTSSLVGANTEAFFGQGTRLTVV.

The rearrangement joins TRBV5-1 to TRBJ1-4, with 8 bases aligning to TRBD1. Losses at the gene ends were 4 bases for V and 2 bases for J; bases not matched to a gene: 7. The CDR3 is made up of 16 amino acids. The germline CDR1 and CDR2 sequences are SGHRS and YFSETQ. CDR3 loop: CASSPRGPGTNEKLFF. The CDR3 DNA follows: TGCGCCAGCAGCCCCAGGGGGCCCGGTACTAATGAAAAACTGTTTTTT.

In its sample, this clone was seen a few times. The chain employs TRBV6-6 and TRBJ2-7, with a weak D call TRBD1 (5 bases). V lost 2 bases and J 5 bases, leaving 10 bases between the germline ends. There are 13 residues in the CDR3. From germline, CDR1 is MNHNY and CDR2 SVGAGI (reference sequence). As DNA, the CDR3 is TGTGCCAGCAGTTACGAAAGGGGAAACGAGCAGTACTTC. Translated, it gives CASSYERGNEQYF.